This T cell receptor beta chain appears in the sequencing data of a study of T-cell memory formation after mild COVID-19. Using its own MiXCR run on the 5' RACE reads, TCRdb lists one record per CDR3 protein. The sample lists 200,000 to 250,000 distinct CDR3 sequences; 7.5% to 10% were seen once. CDR1 is SGHRS and CDR2 is YFSETQ in the germline V gene. This CDR3 spans 15 amino acids. V was pared by 4 bases and J by 5 bases, with 8 bases of the junction left unmatched. Input material: PBMCs or a T cell subset sorted from them (not recorded which). V and J are TRBV5-1 and TRBJ2-1; TRBD2 aligns across 8 bases. The receptor was isolated from a man aged 18 to 30 who had mild COVID-19 (a few samples of this study predate the infection). Cell type and time point are not known. CDR3 residues: CASSQGLGVNNEQFF. The CDR3, as DNA: TGCGCCAGCAGCCAGGGACTAGGGGTAAACAATGAGCAGTTCTTC.